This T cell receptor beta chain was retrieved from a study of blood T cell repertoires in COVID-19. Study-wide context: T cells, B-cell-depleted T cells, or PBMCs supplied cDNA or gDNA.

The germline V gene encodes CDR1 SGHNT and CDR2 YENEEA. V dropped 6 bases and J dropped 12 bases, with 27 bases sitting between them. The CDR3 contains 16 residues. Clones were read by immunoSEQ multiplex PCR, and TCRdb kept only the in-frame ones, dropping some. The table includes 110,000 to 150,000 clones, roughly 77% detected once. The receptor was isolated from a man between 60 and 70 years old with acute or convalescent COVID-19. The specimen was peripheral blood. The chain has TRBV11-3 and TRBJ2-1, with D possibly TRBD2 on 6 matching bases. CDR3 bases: TGTGCCAGCAGTTTCTTCGGGCTAGCGACCTTCAGGTCGCAGTTCTTC. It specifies CASSFFGLATFRSQFF.